This TCR beta chain was identified in a study of post-analysis software for immune sequencing data. Germline CDR1 reads SEHNR; CDR2 reads FQNEAQ (reference sequence). V lost 5 bases and J lost 5; bases outside the gene matches: 6. This CDR3 comprises 15 residues. Whole-study findings and limits: The study found TRBV5-6, TRBV5-1 and TRBV20-1 among 5 or 6 TRBV segments more frequent in patients than controls. Samples from one preparation batch, clustered by F measure, grouped strongly together. Relative to controls, patients with multiple sclerosis showed significantly lower normalized Chao1 diversity.

cDNA libraries for TCR beta contained unique molecular identifiers. Using its own MiXCR run on the PCR reads, TCRdb lists one record per CDR3 protein. The data contain about 820,000 distinct CDR3 sequences, around 53% of them singletons. This clonotype showed up just a few times. Its antigen is still unknown. This TCR derives from a girl aged 10 to 17 with multiple sclerosis. The V call is TRBV7-9, the J call TRBJ2-1, with 10 bases matching TRBD2. Sequenced: blood. This CDR3 reads CASSLGLAENNEQFF. The CDR3 nucleotides read TGTGCCAGCAGCCTAGGACTAGCGGAAAACAATGAGCAGTTCTTC.